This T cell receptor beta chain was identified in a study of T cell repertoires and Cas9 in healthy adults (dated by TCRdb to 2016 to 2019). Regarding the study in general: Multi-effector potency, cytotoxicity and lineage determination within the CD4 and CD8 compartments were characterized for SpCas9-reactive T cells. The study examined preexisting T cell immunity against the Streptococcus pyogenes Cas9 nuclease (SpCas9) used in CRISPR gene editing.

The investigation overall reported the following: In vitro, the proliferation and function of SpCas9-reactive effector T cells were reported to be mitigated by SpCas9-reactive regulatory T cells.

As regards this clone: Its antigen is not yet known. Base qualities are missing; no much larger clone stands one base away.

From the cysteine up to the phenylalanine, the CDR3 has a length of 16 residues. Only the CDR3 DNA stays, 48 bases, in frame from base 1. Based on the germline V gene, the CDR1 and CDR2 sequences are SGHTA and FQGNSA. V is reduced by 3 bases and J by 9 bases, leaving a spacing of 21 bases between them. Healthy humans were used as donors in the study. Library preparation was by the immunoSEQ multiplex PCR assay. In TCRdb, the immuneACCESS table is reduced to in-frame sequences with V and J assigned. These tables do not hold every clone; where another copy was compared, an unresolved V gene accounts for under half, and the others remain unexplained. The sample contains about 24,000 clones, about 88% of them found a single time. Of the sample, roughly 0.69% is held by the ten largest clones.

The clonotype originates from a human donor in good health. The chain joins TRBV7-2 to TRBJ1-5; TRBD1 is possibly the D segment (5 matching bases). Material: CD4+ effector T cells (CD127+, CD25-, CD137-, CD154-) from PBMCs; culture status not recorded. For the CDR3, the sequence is CASSFGGTKGFGPQHF. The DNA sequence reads TGTGCCAGCAGCTTCGGAGGGACTAAGGGTTTCGGGCCCCAGCATTTT. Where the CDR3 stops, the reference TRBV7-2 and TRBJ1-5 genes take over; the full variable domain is GAGVSQSPSNKVTEKGKDVELRCDPISGHTALYWYRQSLGQGLEFLIYFQGNSAPDKSGLPSDRFSAERTGGSVSTLTIQRTQQEDSAVYLCASSFGGTKGFGPQHFGDGTRLSIL.